The 28 T cell receptor beta chains given below trace back to one sample, sequenced in a study of CD8 T cells in ankylosing spondylitis. Each CDR3 protein gets one entry after TCRdb re-called the 5' RACE reads with MiXCR. The sample lists 35,000 to 40,000 distinct CDR3 sequences, about 17% seen once, with about 45% in the top ten. The specimen sequenced was blood. Source of these receptors: a male donor with ankylosing spondylitis or in good health (not recorded which).

This clonotype has just a few counts. The chain links TRBV12-3 or TRBV12-4 to TRBJ2-2; D is perhaps TRBD2 (5 bases). Trimming pared 6 bases from V and 4 bases from J, leaving 18 bases between. This CDR3 has 16 residues. CDR3 sequence: CASSFEGGGGTGELFF. The DNA of the CDR3 is TGTGCCAGCAGCTTTGAGGGCGGAGGAGGCACCGGGGAGCTGTTTTTT.

The chain couples TRBV12-3 or TRBV12-4 to TRBJ1-1, with a tentative D call TRBD1 (6 bases). V was shortened by 5 bases and J by 1 base, with 11 bases between the two germline ends. The CDR3 sequence is 14 residues long. The CDR3 DNA follows: TGTGCCAGCAGTCGACAGGCGGGGAACACTGAAGCTTTCTTT. It is translated as CASSRQAGNTEAFF.

The genes are TRBV29-1 and TRBJ2-1, with TRBD1 matching over 8 bases. CDR3 size: 11 residues. CDR1 SQVTM and CDR2 ANQGSEA come from the germline V gene. V trimming: 8 bases; J trimming: 7 bases; junction bases outside the gene matches: 4. CDR3 in amino acids: CSTGQGNEQFF. CDR3 sequence (DNA): TGCAGCACAGGACAGGGTAATGAGCAGTTCTTC.

The gene calls are TRBV12-3 or TRBV12-4 and TRBJ2-7; no clear D gene. This CDR3 contains 12 residues. The V gene lost 6 bases and the J gene lost 3 bases, with 9 bases spanning the gap. In nucleotides, the CDR3 is TGTGCCAGCAGAAGAGATGACTACGAGCAGTACTTC. Amino acid sequence: CASRRDDYEQYF.

The chain is built from TRBV14 and TRBJ2-2; D gene unclear. CDR1 is SGHDN and CDR2 is FVKESK in the germline V gene. Trimming removed 4 bases at V and 8 bases at J, with 14 bases between. CDR3 length: 14 amino acids. CDR3 protein: CASSPRLGAGELFF. CDR3 nucleotide sequence: TGTGCCAGCAGCCCCCGTCTCGGCGCGGGGGAGCTGTTTTTT.

V usage is TRBV4-3 and J usage is TRBJ1-4; TRBD1 might be the D (6 bases). CDR1 LGHNA and CDR2 YSLEER come from the germline V gene. The CDR3 is 15 residues long. Between the trimmed V and J ends, which lost 0 bases and 3 bases, there was a span of 8 bases. The CDR3 loop is CASSQDWTANEKLFF. CDR3 nucleotide sequence: TGCGCCAGCAGCCAAGATTGGACAGCTAATGAAAAACTGTTTTTT.

The CDR3 region has the DNA TGTGCCAGCAGAAGCGGTAGCGGGGGGACCGGGGAGCTGTTTTTT. Encoded protein: CASRSGSGGTGELFF. The J gene is TRBJ2-2, the V gene TRBV7-2; 10 bases align to TRBD2. From germline, CDR1 is SGHTA and CDR2 FQGNSA. The CDR3 sequence is 15 residues long. Trimming took 6 bases from V and 5 from J; bases not matched to a gene: 6.

This rearrangement joins TRBV5-1 to TRBJ1-1, with a tentative D call TRBD1 (5 bases). In germline, CDR1 is SGHRS, CDR2 YFSETQ. The CDR3 has 13 amino acids. The V and J ends lost 5 bases and 1 base respectively, with 9 bases between them. CDR3 sequence reads: CASRYDRNTEAFF. The CDR3, as DNA: TGCGCCAGCAGATACGACAGGAACACTGAAGCTTTCTTT.

The J gene is TRBJ2-7, the V gene TRBV5-1; 8 bases are shared with TRBD2. The germline gives CDR1 SGHRS, CDR2 YFSETQ. The trim removed 7 bases at V and 5 bases at J, leaving 5 bases unmatched. The CDR3 consists of 12 residues. In nucleotides, the CDR3 is TGCGCCAGCGGCCGGGGGGGCAACGAGCAGTACTTC. Amino acid sequence: CASGRGGNEQYF.

This clonotype was detected a few times. The chain carries TRBV7-2 and TRBJ2-7, with D hard to call. CDR1 is SGHTA and CDR2 is FQGNSA in the germline V gene. The CDR3 sequence is 13 residues long. V lost 2 bases, J lost 2 bases, and 7 bases lay in between. The CDR3 nucleotides are TGTGCCAGCAGCTTACCCGGGCCCTACGAGCAGTACTTC. This translates into CASSLPGPYEQYF.

The CDR3 DNA is TGCGCCAGCAGCTTGGGGACTAGCGGCACCGGGGAGCTGTTTTTT. The encoded protein is CASSLGTSGTGELFF. The V and J genes are TRBV5-1 and TRBJ2-2; TRBD2 matches at 10 bases. J gave up 4 bases and V 0 bases, and 0 bases lay outside the gene matches. Germline CDR1 SGHRS, CDR2 YFSETQ. This CDR3 comprises 15 residues.

The sample holds many counts of this clonotype. The genes are TRBV12-5 and TRBJ1-1; no definite D call. Germline V gene sequence: CDR1 LGHNT, CDR2 FRNRAP. The CDR3 totals 12 residues. Trimming pared 3 bases from V and 4 bases from J, leaving 6 bases between. This chain's CDR3 is CASGFGRTEAFF. DNA for the CDR3: TGTGCTAGTGGTTTTGGACGCACTGAAGCTTTCTTT. Together with reference TRBV12-5 and TRBJ1-1, the CDR3 gives the full variable domain: DARVTQTPRHKVTEMGQEVTMRCQPILGHNTVFWYRQTMMQGLELLAYFRNRAPLDDSGMPKDRFSAEMPDATLATLKIQPSEPRDSAVYFCASGFGRTEAFFGQGTRLTVV.

This rearrangement joins TRBV2 to TRBJ2-7; TRBD1 agrees at 9 bases. Germline CDR1 and CDR2: SNHLY and FYNNEI. The CDR3 covers 13 residues. V shed 6 bases, J shed 5 bases, and the junction held 5 bases outside the gene matches. The CDR3 reads CASRLDRGNEQYF. Written as DNA, the CDR3 is TGTGCCAGCAGACTAGACAGGGGGAACGAGCAGTACTTC. Full variable domain (remainder filled in from reference TRBV2 and TRBJ2-7): EPEVTQTPSHQVTQMGQEVILRCVPISNHLYFYWYRQILGQKVEFLVSFYNNEISEKSEIFDDQFSVERPDGSNFTLKIRSTKLEDSAMYFCASRLDRGNEQYFGPGTRLTVT.

The rearrangement joins TRBV4-3 to TRBJ1-1; no definite D call. CDR3 length: 15 amino acids. V was cut by 1 base and J by 0 bases, with 9 bases left in between. CDR1 is LGHNA, CDR2 YSLEER, per germline. CDR3 region: CASSQGWQLNTEAFF. CDR3 DNA sequence: TGCGCCAGCAGCCAAGGGTGGCAGCTGAACACTGAAGCTTTCTTT.

The CDR3 spells CSARDSGGPYEQYV. CDR3 in DNA: TGCAGTGCTAGAGATTCAGGGGGCCCCTACGAGCAGTACGTC. This chain joins TRBV20-1 and TRBJ2-7; 8 bases align to TRBD1. CDR3 size: 14 residues. The ends lost 0 bases at V and 2 bases at J; junction bases unmatched: 3. Germline-derived CDR1 and CDR2 are DFQATT and SNEGSKA (reference sequence).

This clonotype was seen a handful of times. The chain uses TRBV12-3 or TRBV12-4 and TRBJ1-2; 7 nucleotides align to TRBD1. J gave up 7 bases and V 3 bases, and 5 bases lay outside the gene matches. CDR3 length: 13 residues. The DNA of the CDR3 is TGTGCCAGCAGTTTGAAATCAGGGGGTGGCTACACCTTC. This encodes CASSLKSGGGYTF.

This clonotype was found many times. The chain recombines TRBV12-3 or TRBV12-4 with TRBJ2-4, with unresolved D. This CDR3 is built from 15 residues. The V end was cut by 2 bases, the J end by 2 bases, with 10 bases between. In nucleotides, the CDR3 is TGTGCCAGCAGTTTAAACCCAGGCCCCAAAAACATTCAGTACTTC. Translating gives CASSLNPGPKNIQYF.

The V gene is TRBV28, the J gene TRBJ1-4; D is uncertain. The CDR3 is 14 residues long. Germline-derived CDR1 and CDR2 are MDHEN and SYDVKM. V was cut by 3 bases and J by 8 bases, with 13 bases left in between. CDR3 region: CASSFPRRREKLFF. The CDR3 DNA follows: TGTGCCAGCAGTTTCCCCCGGAGAAGGGAAAAACTGTTTTTT.

The genes are TRBV6-2 or TRBV6-3 and TRBJ2-1, with D maybe TRBD1 (5 bases). The CDR3 runs to 14 residues. V was shortened by 6 bases and J by 4 bases, with 13 bases between the two germline ends. Germline V gene data show CDR1 as MNHEY and CDR2 as SVGEGT. CDR3 sequence: CASSAEDKYNEQFF. CDR3 bases: TGTGCCAGCAGCGCCGAGGACAAATACAATGAGCAGTTCTTC.

This clonotype was found a few times. This sequence joins TRBV29-1 and TRBJ2-7; D gene ambiguous. V was cut by 4 bases and J by 2 bases, with 12 bases left in between. Germline lookup yields CDR1 SQVTM and CDR2 ANQGSEA. The CDR3 covers 13 residues. The CDR3 sequence is CSVGGRQTYEQYF. The CDR3 nucleotides are TGCAGCGTTGGAGGTAGGCAAACCTACGAGCAGTACTTC.

This clonotype is large within its sample. The rearrangement uses TRBV5-6 and TRBJ2-2; D may match TRBD1 or TRBD2 (6 bases each). Germline CDR1 SGHDT, CDR2 YYEEEE. The germline V and J ends were trimmed by 4 bases and 3 bases, with 13 bases remaining between them. The CDR3 runs 15 residues. The CDR3: CASSPRGADTGELFF. In DNA form, the CDR3 reads TGTGCCAGCAGCCCAAGGGGGGCCGACACCGGGGAGCTGTTTTTT. Supplemented by reference TRBV5-6 and TRBJ2-2, the full variable domain reads DAGVTQSPTHLIKTRGQQVTLRCSPKSGHDTVSWYQQALGQGPQFIFQYYEEEERQRGNFPDRFSGHQFPNYSSELNVNALLLGDSALYLCASSPRGADTGELFFGEGSRLTVL.

The rearrangement uses TRBV6-2 or TRBV6-3 and TRBJ2-7; tentative D call: TRBD1 (6 bases). CDR1 MNHEY and CDR2 SVGEGT come from the germline V gene. The CDR3 spans 14 residues. Trimming took 8 bases from V and 2 from J, leaving 16 bases between them. The CDR3 DNA reads TGTGCCAGCTGTAGGGCAGGGGCTACCTACGAGCAGTACGTC. This translates into CASCRAGATYEQYV.

In this sample, this clonotype turned up a few times. This chain uses TRBV20-1 with TRBJ1-4; D uncertain. CDR1 is DFQATT, CDR2 SNEGSKA, per germline (reference sequence). Trimming shortened V by 6 bases and J by 8 bases, and 19 bases separated the two germline ends. This CDR3 contains 14 residues. The CDR3 spells CSAPRVAEGEKLFF. The CDR3 region has the DNA TGCAGTGCGCCGCGGGTGGCCGAGGGCGAAAAACTGTTTTTT.

This clonotype was counted many times. The chain couples TRBV12-3 or TRBV12-4 to TRBJ1-6, with D perhaps TRBD1 (6 bases). This CDR3 has 18 residues. V was trimmed by 4 bases and J by 0 bases, leaving 16 bases between them. The CDR3 region is CASSSIPDRSSYNSPLHF. Written as DNA, the CDR3 is TGTGCCAGCAGTTCGATTCCCGACAGGAGCTCCTATAATTCACCCCTCCACTTT.

This clonotype has a handful of counts. V gene TRBV2 combines with J gene TRBJ2-7; TRBD1 matches 8 bases. Trimming took 6 bases from V and 3 from J; bases not matched to a gene: 7. Germline V gene data show CDR1 as SNHLY and CDR2 as FYNNEI. The CDR3 contains 14 residues. The DNA for the CDR3 is TGTGCCAGCAGCGCGGACAGGGTAAACTACGAGCAGTACTTC. This sequence encodes CASSADRVNYEQYF.

The chain couples TRBV12-3 or TRBV12-4 to TRBJ2-2, with D possibly matching TRBD1 (5 bases). The CDR3 extends over 14 amino acids. Trimming removed 7 bases at V and 1 base at J, with 10 bases between. DNA of the CDR3: TGTGCCAGCATTCGCAGGGTGAACACCGGGGAGCTGTTTTTT. It is translated as CASIRRVNTGELFF.

The table lists this clonotype with a few counts. This rearrangement joins TRBV12-3 or TRBV12-4 to TRBJ2-2, with D possibly TRBD2 on 7 matching bases. This CDR3 has 16 amino acids. V was shortened by 7 bases and J by 1 base, with 16 bases between the two germline ends. DNA for the CDR3: TGTGCCAGCACCGGGGGGCGGCAGCGGAACACCGGGGAGCTGTTTTTT. This translates into CASTGGRQRNTGELFF.

This clonotype was observed a handful of times. The J gene is TRBJ2-2, the V gene TRBV5-1; D is perhaps TRBD1 (5 bases). CDR3 length: 15 amino acids. Germline-derived CDR1 and CDR2 are SGHRS and YFSETQ. V was pared by 3 bases and J by 1 base, with 10 bases between. The CDR3 loop reads CASSYRQMNTGELFF. Written as DNA, the CDR3 is TGCGCCAGCAGCTACCGACAGATGAACACCGGGGAGCTGTTTTTT. Using reference TRBV5-1 and TRBJ2-2 for the parts outside the CDR3, the full variable domain is KAGVTQTPRYLIKTRGQQVTLSCSPISGHRSVSWYQQTPGQGLQFLFEYFSETQRNKGNFPGRFSGRQFSNSRSEMNVSTLELGDSALYLCASSYRQMNTGELFFGEGSRLTVL.